The present T cell receptor beta chain was sequenced within a study of blood T cell repertoires in COVID-19. Whole-study context: PBMCs, B-cell-depleted T cells, or T cells provided the cDNA or gDNA that made up the material.

TCRdb's table, derived via immunoSEQ multiplex PCR, lists solely in-frame clones and lacks some. The sample lists a few hundred thousand clones; about 89% were seen once. CDR3 length equals 13 residues. Germline V gene lookup returns CDR1 SGHDN and CDR2 FVKESK. V shed 0 bases and J shed 8 bases, with 10 bases lying between them. Study members were between roughly 18 and 89 years old and lived in 20 to 30 US regions. Cohorts were assigned according to the clinical history that participants reported. The sequencing input was PBMCs or T cells enriched from blood (not recorded which). V is TRBV14 and J is TRBJ1-1; D gene uncertain. This clonotype was obtained from a woman in her 40s who had been exposed to COVID-19. CDR3 coding DNA: TGTGCCAGCAGCCAAGATCTTGGCAGGGAAGCTTTCTTT. This codes for CASSQDLGREAFF.